The 4 T cell receptor beta chains presented below share a single source sample, sequenced in a study of response to subunit inactivated influenza vaccine. TCRdb ran MiXCR on the RT-PCR reads and lists one entry per CDR3 protein. The sample includes about 520,000 distinct CDR3 sequences, approximately 7.3% of them seen just once. Source: PBMCs from blood, taken around 2 years after vaccination. Receptors originate from a man between 45 and 75 years old who received an inactivated influenza vaccine.

This chain links TRBV28 with TRBJ1-2; D call uncertain. The CDR3 is made up of 13 amino acids. The V gene's germline CDR1 is MDHEN and CDR2 SYDVKM. V lost 1 base and J 9 bases, leaving 12 bases between the germline ends. The CDR3 region is CASSLSGSPSYTF. Written as DNA, the CDR3 is TGTGCCAGCAGTTTATCCGGGAGCCCGAGCTACACCTTC.

This clonotype was counted only a few times. The V gene is TRBV4-3, the J gene TRBJ2-3, with 9 bases fitting TRBD1. This CDR3 has 15 amino acids. Per the germline V gene, CDR1 is LGHNA and CDR2 is YSLEER. The V gene end was trimmed by 0 bases and the J gene end by 5 bases; junction bases not matched to a gene: 3. The CDR3 is CASSQETGGLDTQYF. DNA for the CDR3: TGCGCCAGCAGCCAAGAAACAGGGGGCTTAGATACGCAGTATTTT.

This chain connects TRBV20-1 to TRBJ2-2; D is unclear. V gave up 1 base and J gave up 4 bases, with 16 bases separating them. In germline, CDR1 is DFQATT, CDR2 SNEGSKA (reference sequence). This CDR3 is 16 amino acids long. The CDR3 DNA is TGCAGTGCTAGAGTTGCAGGCTTTCAATTCACCGGGGAGCTGTTTTTT. Translation: CSARVAGFQFTGELFF.

About this clonotype: A read error is possible here, since a much larger clone lies one base away. The chain joins TRBV12-3 or TRBV12-4 to TRBJ2-7, with TRBD1 matching 9 bases. The CDR3 runs to 15 residues. The V gene end was trimmed by 5 bases and the J gene end by 6 bases; junction bases not matched to a gene: 11. The CDR3 spells CASSTKAQGAGEQYF. The CDR3 coding sequence is TGTGCCAGCAGTACAAAGGCACAGGGGGCTGGCGAGCAGTACTTC.